A selection of T cell receptor beta chains follows, all from one sample in a study of blood T cell repertoires in COVID-19. Measured with immunoSEQ multiplex PCR; TCRdb has only the in-frame clones, and not every one. The sample has more than 300,000 clones; approximately 88% are singletons. The sample taken for sequencing was peripheral blood. The receptors stem from a woman under 40 with COVID-19, enrolled during active disease. Both conserved end residues are part of each CDR3. The D gene is left open where the match is weak. Part of the rows lack a size; the others show once, few, many or a class for expanded clones.

V: TRBV10-3; size: .; D: .; J: TRBJ1-2; CDR3: CAIREGAANYGYTF; DNA: TGTGCCATCAGAGAAGGGGCAGCAAACTATGGCTACACCTTC
V: TRBV27; size: .; D: .; J: TRBJ1-1; CDR3: CASSLSRAGTEAFF; DNA: TGTGCCAGCAGTTTGTCCAGGGCCGGCACTGAAGCTTTCTTT
V: TRBV14; size: once; D: .; J: TRBJ1-1; CDR3: CASSQAGEAFF; DNA: TGTGCCAGCAGCCAAGCCGGTGAAGCTTTCTTT
V: TRBV9; size: .; D: .; J: TRBJ2-1; CDR3: CASSSRPRGAYNEQFF; DNA: TGTGCCAGCAGCTCCCGGCCCAGGGGGGCCTACAATGAGCAGTTCTTC
V: TRBV7-9; size: once; D: .; J: TRBJ2-3; CDR3: CASSTPDGAGLATDTQYF; DNA: TGTGCCAGCAGCACCCCAGATGGTGCAGGCCTCGCGACAGATACGCAGTATTTT
V: TRBV19; size: .; D: .; J: TRBJ1-6; CDR3: CASSLGGSSPLHF; DNA: TGTGCCAGTAGTCTCGGCGGCAGTTCACCCCTCCACTTT
V: TRBV20-1; size: .; D: TRBD1; J: TRBJ2-7; CDR3: CSASQPTGGSYEQYF; DNA: TGCAGTGCTAGTCAGCCCACAGGGGGGAGCTACGAGCAGTACTTC
V: TRBV7-9; size: .; D: .; J: TRBJ2-1; CDR3: CASSPPPEERSWNEQFF; DNA: TGTGCCAGCAGCCCCCCGCCAGAGGAACGAAGTTGGAATGAGCAGTTCTTC
V: TRBV19; size: .; D: .; J: TRBJ2-2; CDR3: CASNTRGLTGELFF; DNA: TGTGCCAGTAACACGCGGGGCCTCACCGGGGAGCTGTTTTTT
V: TRBV7-8; size: .; D: TRBD1; J: TRBJ1-5; CDR3: CASSSRTGHQPQHF; DNA: TGTGCCAGCAGCTCCCGGACAGGCCATCAGCCCCAGCATTTT
V: TRBV3-1/TRBV3-2; size: .; D: TRBD1; J: TRBJ1-3; CDR3: CASSGQGFPIYF; DNA: TGTGCCAGCTCGGGACAGGGGTTCCCCATATATTTT
V: TRBV25-1; size: .; D: .; J: TRBJ1-1; CDR3: CASSEKAVEGNTEAFF; DNA: TGTGCCAGCAGTGAAAAGGCAGTCGAGGGGAACACTGAAGCTTTCTTT
V: TRBV7-9; size: once; D: .; J: TRBJ1-1; CDR3: CASRETSNTEAFF; DNA: TGTGCCAGCAGAGAGACATCGAACACTGAAGCTTTCTTT
V: TRBV6-5; size: .; D: .; J: TRBJ1-6; CDR3: CASSPDSVNSPLHF; DNA: TGTGCCAGCAGTCCCGACAGCGTAAATTCACCCCTCCACTTT